The text below deals with one T cell receptor beta chain. This sample is part of a study of technical replicates of blood from a few donors. CDR1 and CDR2 (germline): WNHNN, SYGVQD (reference sequence). CDR3 length equals 13 residues. V lost 7 bases and J lost 8; bases outside the gene matches: 6. TCRdb's copy holds only in-frame clones and misses some; the assay was immunoSEQ multiplex PCR. The data contain about 53,000 clones, about 86% of them seen just once; the ten biggest clones take up approximately 5.4%. The receptor's source is a human donor in good health. Some clones in this sample may be carry-over from other donors' samples. The material sequenced was PBMCs. This chain joins TRBV10-1 and TRBJ2-7; 12 positions agree with TRBD1. CDR3: CASIGTGGNQQYF. DNA for the CDR3: TGCGCCAGCATTGGGACAGGGGGCAATCAGCAGTACTTC.